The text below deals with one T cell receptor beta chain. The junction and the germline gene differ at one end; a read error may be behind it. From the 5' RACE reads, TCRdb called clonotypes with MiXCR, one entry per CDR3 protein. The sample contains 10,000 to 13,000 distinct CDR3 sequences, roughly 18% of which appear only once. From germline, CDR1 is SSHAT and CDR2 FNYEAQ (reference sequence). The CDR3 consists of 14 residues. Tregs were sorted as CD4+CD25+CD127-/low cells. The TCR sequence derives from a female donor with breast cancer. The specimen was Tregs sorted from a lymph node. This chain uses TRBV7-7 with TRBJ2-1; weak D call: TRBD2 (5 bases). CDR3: CASSLNYQEDEQFF. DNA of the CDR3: TGTGCTAGCAGCTTGAACTACCAGGAGGATGAGCAGTTCTTC.